This T cell receptor beta chain was captured by sequencing in a study of metastatic and nonmetastatic thyroid tumors. The sample holds a few counts of this clone. Prior to thyroid surgery, none of the patients had received any treatment. The V gene lost 8 bases and the J gene lost 8 bases, with 9 bases spanning the gap. The length of the CDR3 is 10 residues. CDR1 is LNHDA and CDR2 is SQIVND in the germline V gene (reference sequence). TCRdb re-called the PCR reads with MiXCR. The sample shows 7,000 to 9,500 clones, 31% of them seen only once. This rearrangement joins TRBV19 to TRBJ1-2; D ambiguous. Sequencing used tumor tissue. The clonotype was recovered from a female donor with papillary thyroid cancer or a benign thyroid nodule (not recorded which). Some clones in this sample may be carry-over from other donors' samples. The CDR3 region is CASGSGGYTF. The CDR3 DNA follows: TGTGCCAGTGGTTCTGGCGGCTACACCTTC.